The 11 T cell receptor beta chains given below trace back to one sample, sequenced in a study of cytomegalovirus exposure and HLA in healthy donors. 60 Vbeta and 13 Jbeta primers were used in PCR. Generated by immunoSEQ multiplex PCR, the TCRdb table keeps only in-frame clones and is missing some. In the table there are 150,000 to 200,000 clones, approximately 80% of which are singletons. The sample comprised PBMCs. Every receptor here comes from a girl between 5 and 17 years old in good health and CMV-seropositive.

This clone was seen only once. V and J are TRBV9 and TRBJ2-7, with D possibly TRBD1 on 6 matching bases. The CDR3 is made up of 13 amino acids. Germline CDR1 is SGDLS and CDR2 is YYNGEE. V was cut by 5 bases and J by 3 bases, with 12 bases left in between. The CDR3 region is CASSTRTDYEQYF. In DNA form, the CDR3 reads TGTGCCAGCAGTACCAGGACAGACTACGAGCAGTACTTC. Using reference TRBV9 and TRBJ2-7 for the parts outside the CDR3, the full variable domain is DSGVTQTPKHLITATGQRVTLRCSPRSGDLSVYWYQQSLDQGLQFLIQYYNGEERAKGNILERFSAQQFPDLHSELNLSSLELGDSALYFCASSTRTDYEQYFGPGTRLTVT.

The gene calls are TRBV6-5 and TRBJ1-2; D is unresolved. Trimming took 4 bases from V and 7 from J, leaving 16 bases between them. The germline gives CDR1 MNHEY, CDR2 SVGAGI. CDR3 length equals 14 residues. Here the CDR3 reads CASSLSYRSFGYTF. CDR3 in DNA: TGTGCCAGCAGTTTGAGTTACAGATCTTTTGGCTACACCTTC.

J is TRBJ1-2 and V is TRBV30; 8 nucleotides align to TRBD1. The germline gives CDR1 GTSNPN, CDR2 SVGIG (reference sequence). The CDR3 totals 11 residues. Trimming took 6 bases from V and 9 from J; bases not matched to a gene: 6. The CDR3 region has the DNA TGTGCCTGTAGACAGGGGAATAGCTACACCTTC. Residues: CACRQGNSYTF.

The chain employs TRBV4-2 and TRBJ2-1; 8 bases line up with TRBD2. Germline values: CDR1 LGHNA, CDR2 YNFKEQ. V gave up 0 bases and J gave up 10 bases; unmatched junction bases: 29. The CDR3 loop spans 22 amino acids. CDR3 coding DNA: TGTGCCAGCAGCCAAGAAACCGGGACTAGGGTCGTACGTTTGATTAAAAGTAACGAGCAGTTCTTC. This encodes CASSQETGTRVVRLIKSNEQFF.

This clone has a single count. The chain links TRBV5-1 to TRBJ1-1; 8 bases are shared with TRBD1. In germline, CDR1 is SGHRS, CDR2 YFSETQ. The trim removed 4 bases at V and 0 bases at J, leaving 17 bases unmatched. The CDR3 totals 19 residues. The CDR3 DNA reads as TGCGCCAGCAGCCCCCGCCCCCGACAGGGGCCGTTCATGAACACTGAAGCTTTCTTT. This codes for CASSPRPRQGPFMNTEAFF.

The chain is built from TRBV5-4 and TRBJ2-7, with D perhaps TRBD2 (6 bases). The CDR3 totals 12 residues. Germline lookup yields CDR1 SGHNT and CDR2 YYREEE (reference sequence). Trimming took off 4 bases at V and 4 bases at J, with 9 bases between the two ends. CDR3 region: CASSIAGYEQYF. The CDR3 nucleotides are TGTGCCAGCAGCATTGCGGGATACGAGCAGTACTTC.

Written as DNA, the CDR3 is TGTGCCAGCAGCTTATCGGGGGAAAGAGGCTACGAGCAGTACTTC. Protein: CASSLSGERGYEQYF. V usage is TRBV7-3 and J usage is TRBJ2-7, with D possibly TRBD2 on 6 matching bases. Germline loops: CDR1 SGHTA, CDR2 FQGTGA. V was cut by 2 bases and J by 3 bases, with 14 bases left in between. This CDR3 region has 15 residues.

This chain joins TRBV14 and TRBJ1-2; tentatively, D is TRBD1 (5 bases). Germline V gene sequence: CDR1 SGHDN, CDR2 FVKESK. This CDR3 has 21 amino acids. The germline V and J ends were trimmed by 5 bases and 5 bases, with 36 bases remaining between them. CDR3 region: CASSSGTVLVNSPWAIYGYTF. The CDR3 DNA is TGTGCCAGCAGCTCCGGGACTGTTCTTGTCAATTCCCCTTGGGCTATATATGGCTACACCTTC.

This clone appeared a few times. CDR3 DNA: TGCGCCAGCAGTGGACAGGGAGTAGTCTACAATGAGCAGTTCTTC. Its protein product is CASSGQGVVYNEQFF. The gene calls are TRBV5-1 and TRBJ2-1; TRBD1 aligns across 8 bases. Germline CDR1 SGHRS, CDR2 YFSETQ. V lost 5 bases and J lost 3; bases outside the gene matches: 7. CDR3 length: 15 residues.

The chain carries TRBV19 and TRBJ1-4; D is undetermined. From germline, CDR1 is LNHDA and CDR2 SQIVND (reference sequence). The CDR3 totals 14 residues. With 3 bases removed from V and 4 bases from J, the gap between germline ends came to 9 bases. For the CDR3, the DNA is TGTGCCAGTAGTATCGGCGGGTTTAATGAAAAACTGTTTTTT. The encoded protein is CASSIGGFNEKLFF.

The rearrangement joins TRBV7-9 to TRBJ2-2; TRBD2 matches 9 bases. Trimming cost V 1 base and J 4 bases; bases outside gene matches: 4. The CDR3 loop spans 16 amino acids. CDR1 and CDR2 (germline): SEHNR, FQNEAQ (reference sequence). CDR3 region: CASSLVAGEGTGELFF. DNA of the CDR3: TGTGCCAGCAGCTTAGTAGCGGGAGAGGGCACCGGGGAGCTGTTTTTT.